This T cell receptor beta chain was found in a study of T cell repertoires in cytomegalovirus infection. Remarks on this clonotype: Antigen: not known.

Each CDR3 protein gets one entry after TCRdb re-called the reads with MiXCR. The sample shows 640,000 or so distinct CDR3 sequences, 30% to 35% of them seen only once. Losses at the gene ends were 6 bases for V and 5 bases for J; bases not matched to a gene: 8. Germline V gives CDR1 WSHSY, CDR2 SAAADI. This CDR3 contains 15 residues. The receptor's source is a human donor in good health (CMV status not recorded). Some clones in this sample may be carry-over from other donors' samples. The sequencing used cultured PBMCs, collected from culture after CMV antigen stimulation. The chain uses TRBV10-2 and TRBJ2-5, with TRBD2 matching 11 bases. The CDR3 loop is CASRGGLAGKETQYF. Written as DNA, the CDR3 is TGCGCCAGCAGGGGAGGACTAGCGGGCAAGGAGACCCAGTACTTC.